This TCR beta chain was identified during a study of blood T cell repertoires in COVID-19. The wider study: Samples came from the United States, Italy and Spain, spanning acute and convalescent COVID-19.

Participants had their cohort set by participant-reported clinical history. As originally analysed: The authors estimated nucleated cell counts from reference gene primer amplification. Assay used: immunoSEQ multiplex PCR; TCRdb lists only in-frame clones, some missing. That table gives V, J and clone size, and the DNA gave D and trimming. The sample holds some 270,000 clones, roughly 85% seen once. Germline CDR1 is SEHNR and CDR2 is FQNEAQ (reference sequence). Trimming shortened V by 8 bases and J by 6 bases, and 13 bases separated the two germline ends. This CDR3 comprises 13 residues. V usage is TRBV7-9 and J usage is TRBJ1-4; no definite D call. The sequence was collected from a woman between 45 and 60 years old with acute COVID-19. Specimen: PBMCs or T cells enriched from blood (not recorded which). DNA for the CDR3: TGTGCCAGCCAAAGAGGTCTTGATGAAAAACTGTTTTTT. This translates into CASQRGLDEKLFF.